This T cell receptor (beta chain) comes out of a study of blood T cell repertoires in COVID-19. Whole-study context: Acute and convalescent COVID-19 samples came from the United States, Italy and Spain. The cDNA or gDNA used as material had been derived from T cells, B-cell-depleted T cells, or PBMCs.

This CDR3 has 16 residues. Per germline, CDR1 LNHDA and CDR2 SQIVND (reference sequence). V was clipped by 9 bases and J by 4 bases, with 22 bases between them. Per the original data handling: Reference gene primer amplification yielded estimated nucleated cell counts. Sequencing used immunoSEQ multiplex PCR; TCRdb keeps in-frame clones, though not all of them. V and J calls and clone size are as listed in that table; D and trimming were resolved from the DNA. Here the sample spans about 260,000 clones, approximately 87% being singletons. The receptor comes from a man aged 55 to 70 who had recovered from COVID-19. The material sequenced was peripheral blood. This chain links TRBV19 with TRBJ1-3; D call uncertain. The CDR3 DNA reads as TGTGCCAGCCATTCCAAGACACAGCCTGGGGGAAACACCATATATTTT. It yields the protein CASHSKTQPGGNTIYF.